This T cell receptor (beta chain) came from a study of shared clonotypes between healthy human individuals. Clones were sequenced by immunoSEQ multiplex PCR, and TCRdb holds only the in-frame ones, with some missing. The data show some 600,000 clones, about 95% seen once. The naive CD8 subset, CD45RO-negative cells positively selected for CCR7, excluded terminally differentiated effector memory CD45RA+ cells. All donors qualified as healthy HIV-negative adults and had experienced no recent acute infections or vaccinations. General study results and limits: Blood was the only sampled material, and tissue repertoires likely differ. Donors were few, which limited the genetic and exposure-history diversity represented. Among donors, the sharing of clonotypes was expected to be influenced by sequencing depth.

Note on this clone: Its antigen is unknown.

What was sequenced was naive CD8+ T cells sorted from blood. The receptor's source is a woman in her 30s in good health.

The CDR3 nucleotides read TGCGCCAGCAGCCCTAATCCTGGCGAGCAGTACTTC. Translated, it gives CASSPNPGEQYF. The chain employs TRBV4-1 and TRBJ2-7; the D is unclear. The CDR3 is 12 amino acids. Trimming took off 4 bases at V and 6 bases at J, with 10 bases between the two ends. Germline CDR1 is MGHRA and CDR2 is YSYEKL.